One sample yielded the 23 T cell receptor beta chains listed below, sequenced in a study of T-cell reconstitution after alpha-beta-depleted transplantation in children. Unique molecular identifiers were incorporated during preparation of the TCRbeta library. TCRdb analysed the PCR reads with MiXCR anew, one entry per CDR3 protein. This table has about 610,000 distinct CDR3 sequences, roughly 10% appearing once. The specimen was PBMCs from the stem cell graft donor, collected from the stem cell graft. The source is a human donor who donated a stem cell graft to a child with acute myeloid leukemia.

This clonotype was recorded many times. The rearrangement joins TRBV20-1 to TRBJ2-2; D gene unclear. The V gene's germline CDR1 is DFQATT and CDR2 SNEGSKA (reference sequence). V lost 0 bases, J lost 4 bases, and 3 bases lay in between. The length of the CDR3 is 12 residues. CDR3 nucleotides: TGCAGTGCTAGAGACCTCACCGGGGAGCTGTTTTTT. This translates into CSARDLTGELFF.

This chain uses TRBV11-2 with TRBJ2-7, with D maybe TRBD2 (6 bases). CDR3 length: 15 amino acids. CDR1 SGHAT and CDR2 FQNNGV come from the germline V gene. Trimming took 3 bases from V and 1 from J, leaving 13 bases between them. CDR3 region: CASSFLGGESYEQYF. CDR3 bases: TGTGCCAGCAGCTTTTTGGGGGGAGAGTCCTACGAGCAGTACTTC. Supplemented by reference TRBV11-2 and TRBJ2-7, the full variable domain reads EAGVAQSPRYKIIEKRQSVAFWCNPISGHATLYWYQQILGQGPKLLIQFQNNGVVDDSQLPKDRFSAERLKGVDSTLKIQPAKLEDSAVYLCASSFLGGESYEQYFGPGTRLTVT.

This clonotype has more than one count but fewer than ten. This chain joins TRBV30 and TRBJ2-7, with 7 nucleotides matching TRBD1. The CDR3 runs 14 residues. V gave up 4 bases and J gave up 3 bases; unmatched junction bases: 9. Germline CDR1 and CDR2: GTSNPN and SVGIG (reference sequence). CDR3 in amino acids: CAWTPPGQFYEQYF. The CDR3, as DNA: TGTGCCTGGACTCCACCGGGACAGTTCTACGAGCAGTACTTC. Filled out from reference TRBV30 and TRBJ2-7, the complete variable domain reads SQTIHQWPATLVQPVGSPLSLECTVEGTSNPNLYWYRQAAGRGLQLLFYSVGIGQISSEVPQNLSASRPQDRQFILSSKKLLLSDSGFYLCAWTPPGQFYEQYFGPGTRLTVT.

In its sample, this clonotype was seen many times. V and J are TRBV7-8 and TRBJ2-1; unclear D gene. V lost 2 bases and J lost 0, with 11 bases in between. The CDR3 loop spans 16 amino acids. Germline lookup yields CDR1 SGHVS and CDR2 FQNEAQ. CDR3 nucleotide sequence: TGTGCCAGCAGCTTACCACCTACGAGCTCCTACAATGAGCAGTTCTTC. It is translated as CASSLPPTSSYNEQFF.

The gene calls are TRBV7-9 and TRBJ2-1; tentatively, D is TRBD2 (6 bases). This CDR3 has 16 residues. V lost 5 bases and J lost 7, with 21 bases in between. From germline, CDR1 is SEHNR and CDR2 FQNEAQ (reference sequence). CDR3 residues: CASSPSGVRGWNEQFF. DNA of the CDR3: TGTGCCAGCAGCCCATCGGGGGTCCGTGGATGGAATGAGCAGTTCTTC.

CDR3 sequence reads: CASKGLASNEQFF. The CDR3, as DNA: TGTGCCAGCAAAGGACTAGCGTCCAATGAGCAGTTCTTC. The rearrangement joins TRBV6-1 to TRBJ2-1, with TRBD2 matching over 9 bases. Germline CDR1 is MNHNS and CDR2 is SASEGT. With V trimmed by 7 bases and J by 6 bases, 4 bases remained unmatched. The CDR3 spans 13 residues.

The table lists this clonotype with many counts. The V call is TRBV10-3, the J call TRBJ2-2; 8 bases align to TRBD1. CDR1 is ENHRY, CDR2 SYGVKD, per germline. The V segment lost 11 bases and the J segment 6 bases; nucleotides outside the gene matches: 5. The CDR3 has 12 amino acids. This CDR3 reads CAARQGPGELFF. Here the CDR3 DNA reads TGTGCCGCCCGACAGGGGCCCGGGGAGCTGTTTTTT.

J is TRBJ2-5 and V is TRBV7-6; D not certain. The CDR3 extends over 13 amino acids. CDR1 and CDR2 (germline): SGHVS, FNYEAQ. The V end lost 2 bases, the J end lost 7 bases, and 11 bases lay between the germline ends. CDR3 DNA sequence: TGTGCCAGCAGCTTACTTGACCGAGGGACCCAGTACTTC. Protein product: CASSLLDRGTQYF.

The chain joins TRBV5-1 to TRBJ1-1, with D uncertain. Trimming removed 1 base from V and 1 base from J, with 11 bases in between. Germline CDR1 reads SGHRS; CDR2 reads YFSETQ. The CDR3 runs to 15 residues. CDR3 in amino acids: CASSLSGISNTEAFF. For the CDR3, the DNA is TGCGCCAGCAGCTTGTCAGGTATCTCGAACACTGAAGCTTTCTTT.

J is TRBJ1-5 and V is TRBV12-3 or TRBV12-4; no firm D call. Trimming took 6 bases from V and 4 from J, leaving 22 bases between them. The CDR3 extends over 17 amino acids. CDR3 region: CASRQRTAPTSNQPQHF. The CDR3 DNA is TGTGCCAGCAGACAGAGGACGGCCCCTACCTCGAATCAGCCCCAGCATTTT.

This clonotype was found a few times. This chain joins TRBV21-1 and TRBJ1-3; the D segment call TRBD1 is taken from the table without a DNA check. TRBV21-1 is an annotated pseudogene. This CDR3 is 15 amino acids long. The CDR3 sequence is CASSKGGGRGNTIYF. CDR3 sequence (DNA): TGTGCCAGCAGCAAAGGCGGGGGCCGGGGAAACACCATATATTTT.

This clonotype was recorded a few times. V is TRBV12-3 or TRBV12-4 and J is TRBJ1-2; 8 bases agree with TRBD1. Unmatched junction bases numbered 8, after V lost 6 bases and J lost 2 bases. This CDR3 spans 15 amino acids. This CDR3 reads CASSRRTGSNYGYTF. The CDR3 coding sequence is TGTGCCAGCAGCCGAAGGACAGGGTCCAACTATGGCTACACCTTC.

This clonotype was seen a handful of times. The rearrangement joins TRBV12-3 or TRBV12-4 to TRBJ1-1; a weak D match, TRBD1 (6 bases). Trimming took 2 bases from V and 0 from J, leaving 10 bases between them. The CDR3 has 15 amino acids. This chain's CDR3 is CASSLTGGVNTEAFF. CDR3 in DNA: TGTGCCAGCAGTTTAACTGGGGGCGTGAACACTGAAGCTTTCTTT.

The sample holds many counts of this clonotype. The gene calls are TRBV29-1 and TRBJ2-7; tentatively, D is TRBD1 (7 bases). Trimming shortened V by 4 bases and J by 3 bases, and 13 bases separated the two germline ends. Germline V lookup: CDR1 SQVTM, CDR2 ANQGSEA. The CDR3 contains 13 residues. CDR3 DNA sequence: TGCAGCGTTGGCGGGACAGACTTCTACGAGCAGTACTTC. Translating gives CSVGGTDFYEQYF.

The V and J genes are TRBV7-3 and TRBJ2-1; TRBD1 aligns across 7 bases. The ends lost 6 bases at V and 5 bases at J; junction bases unmatched: 10. The V gene's germline CDR1 is SGHTA and CDR2 FQGTGA. The CDR3 has 15 residues. The CDR3 nucleotides read TGTGCCAGCAGACCGAACAGGGGAAGGGACAATGAGCAGTTCTTC. It codes for CASRPNRGRDNEQFF.

This clonotype appeared many times. The rearrangement links TRBV4-3 to TRBJ2-1; 12 nucleotides align to TRBD2. There are 16 residues in the CDR3. The germline gives CDR1 LGHNA, CDR2 YSLEER. Germline trimming cut 0 bases from V and 8 bases from J; bases unmatched to any gene: 5. The CDR3 nucleotides are TGCGCCAGCAGCCAAGAGAGACTAGCGGGAGTTTATGAGCAGTTCTTC. This encodes CASSQERLAGVYEQFF.

This clonotype was found many times. The rearrangement links TRBV12-3 or TRBV12-4 to TRBJ2-5; maybe TRBD2 (5 bases). CDR3 size: 14 residues. V lost 6 bases, J lost 5 bases, and 16 bases lay in between. The chain's CDR3 is CASSPFTGMETQYF. The CDR3, as DNA: TGTGCCAGCAGCCCCTTCACGGGGATGGAGACCCAGTACTTC.

This clonotype has at least ten counts. V gene TRBV7-9 combines with J gene TRBJ1-4; no reliable D call. The germline CDR1 and CDR2 sequences are SEHNR and FQNEAQ (reference sequence). Trimming stripped 5 bases from V and 4 bases from J, with 14 bases between. This CDR3 region has 15 residues. CDR3 region: CASSAPLGFNEKLFF. DNA of the CDR3: TGTGCCAGCAGCGCACCCCTGGGTTTTAATGAAAAACTGTTTTTT.

This clonotype was found a few times. This chain links TRBV10-3 with TRBJ2-3; a possible D gene is TRBD2 (5 bases). The CDR3 loop spans 13 amino acids. Trimming took 1 base from V and 6 from J, leaving 8 bases between them. CDR1 is ENHRY, CDR2 SYGVKD, per germline. Here the CDR3 DNA reads TGTGCCATCAGTGAGTTCCCGGGGGATACGCAGTATTTT. It specifies CAISEFPGDTQYF.

This chain's CDR3 is CASSLGTSAPDTQYF. CDR3 sequence (DNA): TGTGCCAGCAGCTTAGGGACTAGCGCGCCAGATACGCAGTATTTT. The chain joins TRBV7-3 to TRBJ2-3; TRBD2 matches 10 bases. This CDR3 region has 15 residues. The V and J ends lost 2 bases and 4 bases, in that order; junction bases with no gene match: 3. CDR1 and CDR2 from the germline V gene are SGHTA and FQGTGA.

A few counts support this clonotype. The genes are TRBV18 and TRBJ1-2, with TRBD1 matching 7 bases. The CDR3 spans 17 residues. Germline V lookup: CDR1 KGHSH, CDR2 LQKENI. After removal of 3 bases from V and 5 bases from J, the junction contained 15 bases not matched to a gene. CDR3 in amino acids: CASSPFGQTGQQYGYTF. Written as DNA, the CDR3 is TGTGCCAGCTCACCGTTTGGCCAAACGGGACAGCAGTATGGCTACACCTTC. The whole variable domain, remainder taken from reference TRBV18 and TRBJ1-2, is NAGVMQNPRHLVRRRGQEARLRCSPMKGHSHVYWYRQLPEEGLKFMVYLQKENIIDESGMPKERFSAEFPKEGPSILRIQQVVRGDSAAYFCASSPFGQTGQQYGYTFGSGTRLTVV.

This clonotype was counted between two and nine times. The chain is built from TRBV20-1 and TRBJ2-3; no firm D call. Per germline, CDR1 DFQATT and CDR2 SNEGSKA (reference sequence). Trimming pared 4 bases from V and 0 bases from J, leaving 8 bases between. This CDR3 region has 13 residues. The CDR3 region has the DNA TGCAGTGCTAAAGCACAGAGCACAGATACGCAGTATTTT. It translates to CSAKAQSTDTQYF.

In this sample, this clonotype turned up a few times. V and J are TRBV20-1 and TRBJ2-2; TRBD2 matches 7 bases. The CDR3 has 18 amino acids. The J segment lost 7 bases and the V segment lost 1 base, leaving 18 bases of the junction unmatched. The germline CDR1 and CDR2 sequences are DFQATT and SNEGSKA (reference sequence). DNA for the CDR3: TGCAGTGCTAGAGGATCCTCAGGAGGCGGGAGAGTGTACGGGGAGCTGTTTTTT. Protein sequence: CSARGSSGGGRVYGELFF.